A single sample is the source of the 32 T cell receptor beta chains below, sequenced in a study of shared T cell receptors in the human thymus. The assay was immunoSEQ multiplex PCR, and TCRdb's table has in-frame clones only and misses some. The sample consists of roughly 410,000 clones, around 95% of them appearing once. The specimen sequenced was thymocytes. These receptors all come from a human donor.

The chain has TRBV28 and TRBJ2-7, with D unclear. The CDR3 consists of 16 residues. V lost 7 bases and J 0 bases, leaving 19 bases between the germline ends. The germline V gene encodes CDR1 MDHEN and CDR2 SYDVKM. CDR3 sequence: CASTLEVPFTSYEQYF. CDR3 nucleotide sequence: TGTGCCAGCACCCTCGAGGTGCCTTTCACCTCCTACGAGCAGTACTTC.

The gene calls are TRBV28 and TRBJ2-1; D remains unclear. The germline CDR1 and CDR2 sequences are MDHEN and SYDVKM. V dropped 1 base and J dropped 6 bases, with 4 bases sitting between them. The CDR3 length is 12 residues. CDR3 in DNA: TGTGCCAGCAGTTTATTCGTCAATGAGCAGTTCTTC. Translating gives CASSLFVNEQFF. Full variable domain (remainder filled in from reference TRBV28 and TRBJ2-1): DVKVTQSSRYLVKRTGEKVFLECVQDMDHENMFWYRQDPGLGLRLIYFSYDVKMKEKGDIPEGYSVSREKKERFSLILESASTNQTSMYLCASSLFVNEQFFGPGTRLTVL.

The rearrangement links TRBV30 to TRBJ2-1; 11 positions agree with TRBD2. V was clipped by 2 bases and J by 0 bases; unmatched bases: 21. Germline V lookup: CDR1 GTSNPN, CDR2 SVGIG (reference sequence). The CDR3 is made up of 22 amino acids. This chain's CDR3 is CAWSSFLGTSGVAIDSYNEQFF. The CDR3 DNA follows: TGTGCCTGGAGTTCCTTTCTCGGGACTAGCGGCGTAGCTATCGACTCCTACAATGAGCAGTTCTTC.

CDR3 bases: TGCGCCAGCAGCGCATTACAGGGGAAGAAAAACATTCAGTACTTC. It is translated as CASSALQGKKNIQYF. The chain carries TRBV5-1 and TRBJ2-4, with 7 bases aligning to TRBD1. This CDR3 has 15 amino acids. Germline lookup yields CDR1 SGHRS and CDR2 YFSETQ. The ends lost 4 bases at V and 4 bases at J; junction bases unmatched: 8.

The V call is TRBV28, the J call TRBJ2-1; 7 nucleotides match TRBD2. Trimming removed 10 bases from V and 5 bases from J; junction bases left unmatched: 8. Germline CDR1 reads MDHEN; CDR2 reads SYDVKM. The CDR3 extends over 13 amino acids. CDR3 loop: CATYGTNNNEQFF. The DNA of the CDR3 is TGTGCCACCTACGGGACTAACAACAATGAGCAGTTCTTC. The whole variable domain, remainder taken from reference TRBV28 and TRBJ2-1, is DVKVTQSSRYLVKRTGEKVFLECVQDMDHENMFWYRQDPGLGLRLIYFSYDVKMKEKGDIPEGYSVSREKKERFSLILESASTNQTSMYLCATYGTNNNEQFFGPGTRLTVL.

The J gene is TRBJ1-2, the V gene TRBV4-2; D is unresolved. Germline values: CDR1 LGHNA, CDR2 YNFKEQ. This CDR3 region has 18 residues. The V end lost 1 base, the J end lost 0 bases, and 18 bases lay between the germline ends. CDR3 sequence reads: CASSQAAAPILANYGYTF. For the CDR3, the DNA is TGTGCCAGCAGCCAAGCGGCAGCTCCGATTCTAGCTAACTATGGCTACACCTTC.

The rearrangement joins TRBV6-6 to TRBJ2-7; D gene unclear. Trimming left V 2 bases short and J 7 bases short, with 18 bases between. The length of the CDR3 is 15 residues. Looked up from germline, CDR1 is MNHNY and CDR2 is SVGAGI (reference sequence). CDR3 DNA: TGTGCCAGCAGTTACGTGGCTACCCCCTTTGGGGAGCAGTACTTC. Translated: CASSYVATPFGEQYF.

This sequence joins TRBV10-2 and TRBJ2-5; 10 nucleotides agree with TRBD2. Per germline, CDR1 WSHSY and CDR2 SAAADI. Germline trimming cut 2 bases from V and 1 base from J; bases unmatched to any gene: 4. The CDR3 spans 16 residues. The CDR3 DNA reads as TGCGCCAGCAGTGAGCCACTAGCGGGACTCCAAGAGACCCAGTACTTC. It encodes CASSEPLAGLQETQYF.

Worth noting for this clone: Distinct nucleotide sequences in the sample also encode this CDR3. The V call is TRBV28, the J call TRBJ2-5; perhaps TRBD2 as D (6 bases). CDR1 is MDHEN and CDR2 is SYDVKM in the germline V gene. This CDR3 comprises 13 residues. V lost 2 bases to trimming and J lost 3 bases, with 7 bases between them. CDR3 nucleotides: TGTGCCAGCAGTTTAGGAGGGGAAGAGACCCAGTACTTC. It yields the protein CASSLGGEETQYF.

CDR3 in DNA: TGTGCCAGCAACCGAGACAGGGGGGTAGATAGCGGGAGGCGCGGCGGGAAGACCCAGTACTTC. Its protein product is CASNRDRGVDSGRRGGKTQYF. The chain links TRBV2 to TRBJ2-5, with a possible D match to TRBD2 (10 bases). CDR3 length equals 21 residues. Trimming removed 7 bases at V and 6 bases at J, with 39 bases between. CDR1 is SNHLY and CDR2 is FYNNEI in the germline V gene. Filled out from reference TRBV2 and TRBJ2-5, the complete variable domain reads EPEVTQTPSHQVTQMGQEVILRCVPISNHLYFYWYRQILGQKVEFLVSFYNNEISEKSEIFDDQFSVERPDGSNFTLKIRSTKLEDSAMYFCASNRDRGVDSGRRGGKTQYFGPGTRLLVL.

V and J are TRBV4-2 and TRBJ2-7, with TRBD1 matching 9 bases. Germline trimming cut 3 bases from V and 2 bases from J; bases unmatched to any gene: 5. The CDR3 extends over 15 amino acids. In germline, CDR1 is LGHNA, CDR2 YNFKEQ. The CDR3 DNA reads TGTGCCAGCAGCCAGAGGAGACAGGGGGCCTACGAGCAGTACTTC. The encoded protein is CASSQRRQGAYEQYF.

The gene calls are TRBV5-1 and TRBJ2-3; D is undetermined. Looked up from germline, CDR1 is SGHRS and CDR2 is YFSETQ. The length of the CDR3 is 14 residues. Between the trimmed V and J ends, which lost 4 bases and 1 base, there was a span of 10 bases. The CDR3 DNA reads as TGCGCCAGCAGCGAAATGACTGGCACAGATACGCAGTATTTT. This sequence encodes CASSEMTGTDTQYF.

The J gene is TRBJ2-7, the V gene TRBV28; TRBD1 matches 8 bases. Losses at the gene ends were 7 bases for V and 7 bases for J; bases not matched to a gene: 12. Germline values: CDR1 MDHEN, CDR2 SYDVKM. CDR3 size: 14 residues. The CDR3 reads CASTGGGPPREQYF. Here the CDR3 DNA reads TGTGCCAGCACAGGGGGCGGCCCTCCAAGAGAGCAGTACTTC.

This chain uses TRBV7-2 with TRBJ2-2; D may match TRBD1 or TRBD2 (6 bases each). V shed 1 base and J shed 7 bases, with 13 bases lying between them. Germline V CDR1 and CDR2: SGHTA, FQGNSA. The length of the CDR3 is 15 residues. CDR3 protein: CASSLVGGAGGELFF. CDR3 DNA: TGTGCCAGCAGCTTAGTAGGGGGAGCGGGCGGGGAGCTGTTTTTT. The variable domain in full, completed from reference TRBV7-2 and TRBJ2-2, reads GAGVSQSPSNKVTEKGKDVELRCDPISGHTALYWYRQSLGQGLEFLIYFQGNSAPDKSGLPSDRFSAERTGGSVSTLTIQRTQQEDSAVYLCASSLVGGAGGELFFGEGSRLTVL.

This chain connects TRBV7-9 to TRBJ1-5; D might be TRBD1 (5 bases). Trimming stripped 5 bases from V and 11 bases from J, with 16 bases between. The CDR3 spans 13 residues. Germline CDR1 SEHNR, CDR2 FQNEAQ (reference sequence). CDR3 nucleotides: TGTGCCAGCAGCCCCGGGGGGGAACAAGCCCAGCATTTT. Protein sequence: CASSPGGEQAQHF.

The chain is built from TRBV9 and TRBJ2-1; 13 nucleotides match TRBD2. The germline V gene has CDR1 SGDLS and CDR2 YYNGEE. CDR3 size: 17 residues. J lost 8 bases, V lost 2 bases, and 10 bases had no gene match. CDR3 amino acids: CASSVNGTSGARDEQFF. The CDR3 DNA follows: TGTGCCAGCAGCGTTAATGGGACTAGCGGGGCCAGGGATGAGCAGTTCTTC.

The gene calls are TRBV5-6 and TRBJ2-2; D might be TRBD1 (5 bases). V was clipped by 4 bases and J by 6 bases, with 19 bases between them. CDR3 length: 16 amino acids. CDR1 and CDR2 from the germline V gene are SGHDT and YYEEEE. The CDR3 reads CASSREGALVAGELFF. Written as DNA, the CDR3 is TGTGCCAGCAGCCGTGAAGGGGCCCTCGTTGCCGGGGAGCTGTTTTTT.

The rearrangement joins TRBV28 to TRBJ2-7, with 7 bases that match TRBD1. After removal of 2 bases from V and 2 bases from J, the junction contained 12 bases not matched to a gene. The CDR3 is 17 residues long. The germline V gene has CDR1 MDHEN and CDR2 SYDVKM. In nucleotides, the CDR3 is TGTGCCAGCAGTTTACACCGAGACAGGGCTACACCCTACGAGCAGTACTTC. Amino acid sequence: CASSLHRDRATPYEQYF.

This clone was detected once. This sample also contains other DNA sequences that code for the same CDR3. V usage is TRBV27 and J usage is TRBJ2-1, with 14 positions matching TRBD2. Per the germline V gene, CDR1 is MNHEY and CDR2 is SMNVEV (reference sequence). Trimming cost V 4 bases and J 4 bases; bases outside gene matches: 3. This CDR3 is 16 amino acids long. CDR3 sequence reads: CASSSGTSGSYNEQFF. The CDR3 DNA sequence: TGTGCCAGCAGTTCAGGGACTAGCGGGAGTTACAATGAGCAGTTCTTC.

In this sample, this clone turned up once. The chain combines TRBV4-3 with TRBJ1-3, with a possible D match to TRBD1 (6 bases). CDR1 is LGHNA and CDR2 is YSLEER in the germline V gene. The CDR3 runs 17 residues. V was clipped by 2 bases and J by 2 bases, with 16 bases between them. The CDR3 is CASSQLVPGQTGNTIYF. Here the CDR3 DNA reads TGCGCCAGCAGCCAATTGGTCCCCGGACAGACTGGAAACACCATATATTTT.

This chain uses TRBV30 with TRBJ1-3; 8 nucleotides align to TRBD1. Germline trimming cut 4 bases from V and 2 bases from J; bases unmatched to any gene: 4. The CDR3 consists of 14 residues. CDR1 and CDR2 (germline): GTSNPN, SVGIG (reference sequence). CDR3 sequence reads: CAWTGQGAGNTIYF. In DNA form, the CDR3 reads TGTGCCTGGACTGGACAGGGAGCTGGAAACACCATATATTTT.

The chain joins TRBV6-1 to TRBJ2-7, with D tentatively TRBD2 (6 bases). Trimming shortened V by 8 bases and J by 7 bases, and 18 bases separated the two germline ends. The germline V gene has CDR1 MNHNS and CDR2 SASEGT. The CDR3 totals 13 residues. The CDR3: CASGPRRDWEQYF. The DNA of the CDR3 is TGTGCCAGCGGACCACGTAGGGACTGGGAGCAGTACTTC.

The chain employs TRBV29-1 and TRBJ2-3, with D tentatively TRBD1 (6 bases). Trimming removed 5 bases from V and 8 bases from J, with 23 bases in between. This CDR3 spans 15 amino acids. In germline, CDR1 is SQVTM, CDR2 ANQGSEA. The chain's CDR3 is CSVPSLWQGMGTQYF. The CDR3 nucleotides read TGCAGCGTTCCAAGCCTCTGGCAGGGGATGGGTACGCAGTATTTT.

This clone has a single count. The genes are TRBV5-6 and TRBJ1-1, with D uncertain. V lost 10 bases to trimming and J lost 0 bases, with 4 bases between them. CDR1 is SGHDT, CDR2 YYEEEE, per germline. The CDR3 sequence is 10 residues long. The CDR3 here is CASLNTEAFF. CDR3 DNA sequence: TGTGCCTCCTTGAACACTGAAGCTTTCTTT. The full variable domain, with the rest looked up from reference TRBV5-6 and TRBJ1-1, is DAGVTQSPTHLIKTRGQQVTLRCSPKSGHDTVSWYQQALGQGPQFIFQYYEEEERQRGNFPDRFSGHQFPNYSSELNVNALLLGDSALYLCASLNTEAFFGQGTRLTVV.

The rearrangement joins TRBV5-1 to TRBJ1-4, with 11 bases identical to TRBD1. V shed 4 bases and J 8 bases; nucleotides not matched to a gene: 7. The CDR3 sequence is 15 residues long. In germline, CDR1 is SGHRS, CDR2 YFSETQ. As DNA, the CDR3 is TGCGCCAGCAGCCACGGACAGGGGGCTGTCGAAAAACTGTTTTTT. As protein: CASSHGQGAVEKLFF. The full variable domain, in which reference TRBV5-1 and TRBJ1-4 provide the parts outside the CDR3, is KAGVTQTPRYLIKTRGQQVTLSCSPISGHRSVSWYQQTPGQGLQFLFEYFSETQRNKGNFPGRFSGRQFSNSRSEMNVSTLELGDSALYLCASSHGQGAVEKLFFGSGTQLSVL.

The genes are TRBV7-6 and TRBJ2-3, with a possible D match to TRBD2 (6 bases). The CDR3 runs 15 residues. V dropped 1 base and J dropped 0 bases, with 8 bases sitting between them. Germline lookup yields CDR1 SGHVS and CDR2 FNYEAQ. The CDR3 loop is CASSLGGTSTDTQYF. The CDR3 DNA reads as TGTGCCAGCAGCTTAGGCGGGACTAGCACAGATACGCAGTATTTT.

The chain uses TRBV28 and TRBJ1-5; tentatively, D is TRBD1 (6 bases). Trimming took 4 bases from V and 1 from J, leaving 14 bases between them. The CDR3 totals 16 residues. CDR1 MDHEN and CDR2 SYDVKM come from the germline V gene. CDR3 nucleotides: TGTGCCAGCAGTTCCGTACAGGGAATAAGCAATCAGCCCCAGCATTTT. This gives the protein CASSSVQGISNQPQHF.

The gene calls are TRBV5-6 and TRBJ1-1; 7 positions agree with TRBD1. CDR1 is SGHDT, CDR2 YYEEEE, per germline. V shed 4 bases, J shed 6 bases, and the junction held 9 bases outside the gene matches. CDR3 length: 14 amino acids. CDR3 in DNA: TGTGCCAGCAGCGAGACAGGGAATGGATCTGAAGCTTTCTTT. Its translation: CASSETGNGSEAFF.

This sequence joins TRBV18 and TRBJ2-3; weak D call: TRBD2 (6 bases). Between the trimmed V and J ends, which lost 1 base and 0 bases, there was a span of 14 bases. CDR1 and CDR2 from the germline V gene are KGHSH and LQKENI. The CDR3 is 17 residues long. The CDR3 region is CASSPRSGDPSTDTQYF. The CDR3 DNA reads as TGTGCCAGCTCACCACGGTCGGGAGACCCTAGCACAGATACGCAGTATTTT.

The chain employs TRBV19 and TRBJ1-2; 8 nucleotides align to TRBD1. This CDR3 is 14 amino acids long. Per the germline V gene, CDR1 is LNHDA and CDR2 is SQIVND (reference sequence). V lost 4 bases, J lost 6 bases, and 7 bases stayed unmatched. CDR3 residues: CASSKKDRAHGYTF. CDR3 nucleotides: TGTGCCAGTAGTAAAAAGGACAGGGCCCATGGCTACACCTTC. Together with reference TRBV19 and TRBJ1-2, the CDR3 gives the full variable domain: DGGITQSPKYLFRKEGQNVTLSCEQNLNHDAMYWYRQDPGQGLRLIYYSQIVNDFQKGDIAEGYSVSREKKESFPLTVTSAQKNPTAFYLCASSKKDRAHGYTFGSGTRLTVV.

The chain uses TRBV27 and TRBJ2-7; D may match TRBD1 or TRBD2 (5 bases each). V was cut by 3 bases and J by 5 bases, with 14 bases left in between. The CDR3 consists of 14 residues. CDR1 MNHEY and CDR2 SMNVEV come from the germline V gene (reference sequence). The CDR3 DNA follows: TGTGCCAGCAGTTTGGGGGACCAGCCCCACGAGCAGTACTTC. Translated: CASSLGDQPHEQYF.

The CDR3 DNA sequence: TGTGCCAGCTCACCACGGGGGTCCCAGCCCCAGCATTTT. As protein: CASSPRGSQPQHF. The V gene is TRBV18, the J gene TRBJ1-5, with D tentatively TRBD1 (5 bases). Germline V gene lookup returns CDR1 KGHSH and CDR2 LQKENI. The length of the CDR3 is 13 residues. Trimming left V 1 base short and J 7 bases short, with 8 bases between.